The clone carrying this TCR beta chain was recorded once. What it binds is unknown. The data stem from a study of shared clonotypes between healthy human individuals. Broader study findings: Read depth was anticipated to influence clonotype sharing among donors. A handful of donors shared around 5% of their naive CD4 clonotypes.

With V trimmed by 5 bases and J by 6 bases, 8 bases remained unmatched. Germline V gene sequence: CDR1 MDHEN, CDR2 SYDVKM. This CDR3 region has 15 residues. The data were produced by immunoSEQ multiplex PCR, yet TCRdb's version contains in-frame clones alone and is incomplete. The sample carries 2 million to 3 million clones, approximately 92% recorded once. Sequences were obtained from naive CD4+ T cells sorted from blood. Subset denoted: CD45RA+ positively selected. This rearrangement joins TRBV28 to TRBJ1-5; 9 bases line up with TRBD1. The receptor's source is a man younger than 30 in good health. CDR3 amino acids: CASSTGQGESQPQHF. Here the CDR3 DNA reads TGTGCCAGCAGTACGGGACAGGGAGAAAGTCAGCCCCAGCATTTT.